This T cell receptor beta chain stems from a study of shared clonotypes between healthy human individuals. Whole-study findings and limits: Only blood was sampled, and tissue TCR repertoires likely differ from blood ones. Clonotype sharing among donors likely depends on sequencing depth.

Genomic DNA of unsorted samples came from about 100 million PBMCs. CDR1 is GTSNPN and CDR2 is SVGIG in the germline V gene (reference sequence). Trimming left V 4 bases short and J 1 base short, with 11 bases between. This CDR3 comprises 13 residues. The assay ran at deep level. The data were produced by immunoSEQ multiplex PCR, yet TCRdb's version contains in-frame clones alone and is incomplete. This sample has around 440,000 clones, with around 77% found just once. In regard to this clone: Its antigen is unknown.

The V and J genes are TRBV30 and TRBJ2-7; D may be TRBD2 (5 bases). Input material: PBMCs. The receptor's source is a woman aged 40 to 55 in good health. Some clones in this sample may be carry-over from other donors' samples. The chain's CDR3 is CAWTPPGSYEQYF. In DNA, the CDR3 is TGTGCCTGGACCCCCCCGGGGTCCTACGAGCAGTACTTC. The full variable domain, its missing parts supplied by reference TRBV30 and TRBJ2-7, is SQTIHQWPATLVQPVGSPLSLECTVEGTSNPNLYWYRQAAGRGLQLLFYSVGIGQISSEVPQNLSASRPQDRQFILSSKKLLLSDSGFYLCAWTPPGSYEQYFGPGTRLTVT.